This T cell receptor beta chain is drawn from a study of blood T cell repertoires in COVID-19. About the study: Sources were T cells, B-cell-depleted T cells, or PBMCs; the material itself was cDNA or gDNA.

CDR3 size: 14 residues. The V segment lost 4 bases and the J segment 3 bases; nucleotides outside the gene matches: 5. CDR1 is SGHRS and CDR2 is YFSETQ in the germline V gene. Those enrolled in Seattle joined during active infection and were followed longitudinally afterward. Generated by immunoSEQ multiplex PCR, the TCRdb table keeps only in-frame clones and is missing some. The table includes about 200,000 clones, about four fifths detected once. The sequence derives from a woman aged 55-69 years with COVID-19, enrolled during active disease. This chain uses TRBV5-1 with TRBJ2-7; 9 nucleotides agree with TRBD1. Material for sequencing was peripheral blood. CDR3 loop: CASSLDRGIYEQYF. The CDR3 DNA follows: TGCGCCAGCAGCCTGGACAGGGGTATCTACGAGCAGTACTTC.